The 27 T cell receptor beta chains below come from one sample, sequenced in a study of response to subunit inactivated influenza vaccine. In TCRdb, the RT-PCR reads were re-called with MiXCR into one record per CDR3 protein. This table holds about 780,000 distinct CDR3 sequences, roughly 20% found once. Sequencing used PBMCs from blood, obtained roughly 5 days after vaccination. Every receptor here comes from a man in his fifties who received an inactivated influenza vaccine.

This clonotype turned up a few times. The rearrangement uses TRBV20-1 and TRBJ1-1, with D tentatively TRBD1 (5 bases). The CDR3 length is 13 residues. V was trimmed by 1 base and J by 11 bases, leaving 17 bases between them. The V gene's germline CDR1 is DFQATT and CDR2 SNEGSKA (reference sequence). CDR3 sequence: CSARVWQGDGAFF. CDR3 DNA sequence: TGCAGTGCTAGAGTATGGCAGGGAGATGGGGCTTTCTTT.

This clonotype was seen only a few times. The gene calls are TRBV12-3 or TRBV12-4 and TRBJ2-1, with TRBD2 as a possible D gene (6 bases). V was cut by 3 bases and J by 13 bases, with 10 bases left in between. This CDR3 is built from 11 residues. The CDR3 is CASSFGRDQFF. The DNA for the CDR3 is TGTGCCAGCAGTTTTGGGCGGGACCAGTTCTTC.

The CDR3 here is CASSDSSPNQPQHF. In nucleotides, the CDR3 is TGTGCCAGCAGTGATTCCAGCCCAAATCAGCCCCAGCATTTT. This rearrangement joins TRBV2 to TRBJ1-5; D call uncertain. The CDR3 is made up of 14 amino acids. Deletions cut 3 bases from V and 4 bases from J, with 10 bases between. CDR1 is SNHLY, CDR2 FYNNEI, per germline.

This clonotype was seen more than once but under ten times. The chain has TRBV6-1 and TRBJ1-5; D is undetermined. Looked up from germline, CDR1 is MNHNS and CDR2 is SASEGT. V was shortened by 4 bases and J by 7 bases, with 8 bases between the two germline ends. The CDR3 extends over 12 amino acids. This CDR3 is CASSGGRQPQHF. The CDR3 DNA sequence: TGTGCCAGCAGTGGGGGTCGCCAGCCCCAGCATTTT.

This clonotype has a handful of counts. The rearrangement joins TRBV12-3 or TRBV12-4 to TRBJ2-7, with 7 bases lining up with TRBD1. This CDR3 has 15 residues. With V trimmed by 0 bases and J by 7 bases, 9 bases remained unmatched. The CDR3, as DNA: TGTGCCAGCAGTTTAGCAAGCTTGACAGGGTGGGAGCAGTACTTC. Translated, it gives CASSLASLTGWEQYF.

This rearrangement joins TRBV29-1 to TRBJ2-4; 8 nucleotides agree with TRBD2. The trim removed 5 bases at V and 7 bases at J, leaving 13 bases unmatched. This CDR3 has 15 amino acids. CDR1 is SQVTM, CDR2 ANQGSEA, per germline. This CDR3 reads CSVCGSGASWNIQYF. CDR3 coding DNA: TGCAGCGTTTGCGGTAGCGGGGCTTCATGGAACATTCAGTACTTC.

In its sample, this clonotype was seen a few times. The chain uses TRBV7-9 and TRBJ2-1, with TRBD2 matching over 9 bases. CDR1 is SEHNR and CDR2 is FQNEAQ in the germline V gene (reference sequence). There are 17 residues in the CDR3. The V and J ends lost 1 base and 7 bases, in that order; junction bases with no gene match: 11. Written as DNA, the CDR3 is TGTGCCAGCAGCTTAGACTACGCGGGGGGGCCGAGTAATGAGCAGTTCTTC. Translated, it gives CASSLDYAGGPSNEQFF.

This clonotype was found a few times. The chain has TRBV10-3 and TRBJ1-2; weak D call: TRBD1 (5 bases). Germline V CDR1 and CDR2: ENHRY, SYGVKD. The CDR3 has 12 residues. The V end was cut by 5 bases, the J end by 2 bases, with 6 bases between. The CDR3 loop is CAISWGNYGYTF. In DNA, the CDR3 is TGTGCCATCAGTTGGGGGAACTATGGCTACACCTTC.

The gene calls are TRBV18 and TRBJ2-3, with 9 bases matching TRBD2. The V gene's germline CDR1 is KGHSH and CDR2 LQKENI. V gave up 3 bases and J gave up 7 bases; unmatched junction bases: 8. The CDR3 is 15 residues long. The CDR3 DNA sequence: TGTGCCAGCTCACCTAGCGGGAGCCTTTTGAATACGCAGTATTTT. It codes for CASSPSGSLLNTQYF.

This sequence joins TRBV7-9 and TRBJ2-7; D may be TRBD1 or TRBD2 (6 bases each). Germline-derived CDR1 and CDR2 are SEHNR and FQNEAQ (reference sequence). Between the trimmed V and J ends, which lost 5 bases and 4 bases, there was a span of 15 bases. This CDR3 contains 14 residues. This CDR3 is CASSLNGGRYEQYF. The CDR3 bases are TGTGCCAGCAGCCTAAATGGGGGGCGGTACGAGCAGTACTTC. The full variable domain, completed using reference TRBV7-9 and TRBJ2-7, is DTGVSQNPRHKITKRGQNVTFRCDPISEHNRLYWYRQTLGQGPEFLTYFQNEAQLEKSRLLSDRFSAERPKGSFSTLEIQRTEQGDSAMYLCASSLNGGRYEQYFGPGTRLTVT.

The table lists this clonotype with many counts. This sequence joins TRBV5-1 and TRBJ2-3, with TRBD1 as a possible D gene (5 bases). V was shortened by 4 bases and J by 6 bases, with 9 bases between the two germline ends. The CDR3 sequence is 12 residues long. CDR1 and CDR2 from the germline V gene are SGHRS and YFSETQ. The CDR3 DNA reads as TGCGCCAGCAGCCCGGACATGGATACGCAGTATTTT. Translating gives CASSPDMDTQYF.

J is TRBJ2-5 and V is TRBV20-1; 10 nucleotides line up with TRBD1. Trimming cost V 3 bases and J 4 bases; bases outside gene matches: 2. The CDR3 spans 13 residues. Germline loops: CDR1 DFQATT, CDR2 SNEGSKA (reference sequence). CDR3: CSASGQGGETQYF. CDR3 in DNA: TGCAGTGCTAGTGGACAGGGGGGAGAGACCCAGTACTTC.

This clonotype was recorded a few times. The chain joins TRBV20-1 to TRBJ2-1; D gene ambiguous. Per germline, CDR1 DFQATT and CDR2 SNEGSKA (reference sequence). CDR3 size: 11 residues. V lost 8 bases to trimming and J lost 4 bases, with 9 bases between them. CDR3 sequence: CSFTEYNEQFF. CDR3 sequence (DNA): TGCAGTTTTACAGAATACAATGAGCAGTTCTTC.

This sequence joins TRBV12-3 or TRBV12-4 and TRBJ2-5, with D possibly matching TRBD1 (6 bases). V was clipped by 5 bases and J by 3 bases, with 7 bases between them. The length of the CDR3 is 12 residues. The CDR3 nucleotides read TGTGCCAGCAGTGGGACAAAAGAGACCCAGTACTTC. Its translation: CASSGTKETQYF.

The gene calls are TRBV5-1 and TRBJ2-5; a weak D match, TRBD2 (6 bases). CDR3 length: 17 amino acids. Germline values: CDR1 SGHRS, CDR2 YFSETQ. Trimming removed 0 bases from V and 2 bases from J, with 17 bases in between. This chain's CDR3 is CASSLAAAGRGQETQYF. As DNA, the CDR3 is TGCGCCAGCAGCTTGGCAGCCGCCGGGCGGGGTCAAGAGACCCAGTACTTC.

The DNA of the CDR3 is TGCAGTGCCCTGGGAATGGGGGAGGGGTGGGAGACCCAGTACTTC. This codes for CSALGMGEGWETQYF. The gene calls are TRBV20-1 and TRBJ2-5; 7 bases fit TRBD2. V gave up 6 bases and J gave up 5 bases; unmatched junction bases: 15. The CDR3 has 15 residues. CDR1 and CDR2 (germline): DFQATT, SNEGSKA (reference sequence).

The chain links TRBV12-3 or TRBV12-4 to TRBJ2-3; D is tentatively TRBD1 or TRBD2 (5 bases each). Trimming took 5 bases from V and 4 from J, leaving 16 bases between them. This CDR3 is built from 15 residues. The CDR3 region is CASSEVGDRPDTQYF. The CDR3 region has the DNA TGTGCCAGCAGTGAAGTTGGGGACCGACCAGATACGCAGTATTTT.

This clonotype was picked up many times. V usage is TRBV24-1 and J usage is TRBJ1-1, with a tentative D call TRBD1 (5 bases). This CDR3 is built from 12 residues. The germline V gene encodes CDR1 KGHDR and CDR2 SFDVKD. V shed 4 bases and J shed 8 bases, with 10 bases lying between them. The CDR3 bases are TGTGCCACCAGTGAGGGGAACAGGGAAGCTTTCTTT. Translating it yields CATSEGNREAFF.

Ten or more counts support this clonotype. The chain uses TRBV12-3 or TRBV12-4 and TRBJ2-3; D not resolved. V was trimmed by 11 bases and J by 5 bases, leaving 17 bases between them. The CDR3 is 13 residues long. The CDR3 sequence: CASALDREDTQYF. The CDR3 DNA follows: TGTGCCTCCGCTTTGGATCGAGAAGATACGCAGTATTTT.

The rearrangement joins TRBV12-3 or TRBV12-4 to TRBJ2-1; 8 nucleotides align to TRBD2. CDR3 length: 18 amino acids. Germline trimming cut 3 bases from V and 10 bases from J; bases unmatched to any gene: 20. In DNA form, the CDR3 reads TGTGCCAGCAGTTTTCTTTTGGTTGGTGGCGGGAGGAGGGAAGAGCAGTTCTTC. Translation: CASSFLLVGGGRREEQFF.

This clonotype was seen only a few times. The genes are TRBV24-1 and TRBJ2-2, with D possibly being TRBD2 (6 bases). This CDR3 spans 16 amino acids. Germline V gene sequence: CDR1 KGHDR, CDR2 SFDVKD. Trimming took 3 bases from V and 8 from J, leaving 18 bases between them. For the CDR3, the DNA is TGTGCCACCAGTGATCCCGGGACTGACTTTGGGGGGGAGCTGTTTTTT. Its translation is CATSDPGTDFGGELFF.

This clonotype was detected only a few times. CDR3 residues: CSVEGDGDTNYGYTF. The CDR3 nucleotides are TGCAGCGTTGAAGGAGACGGAGATACTAACTATGGCTACACCTTC. The J gene is TRBJ1-2, the V gene TRBV29-1; D is unresolved. CDR3 length: 15 residues. The V end lost 1 base, the J end lost 0 bases, and 12 bases lay between the germline ends. The germline gives CDR1 SQVTM, CDR2 ANQGSEA.

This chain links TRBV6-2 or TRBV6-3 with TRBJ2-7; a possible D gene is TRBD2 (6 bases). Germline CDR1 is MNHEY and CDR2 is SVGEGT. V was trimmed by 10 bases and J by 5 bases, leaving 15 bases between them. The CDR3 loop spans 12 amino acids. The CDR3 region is CATMGGADEQYF. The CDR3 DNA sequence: TGTGCCACCATGGGGGGTGCCGACGAGCAGTACTTC.

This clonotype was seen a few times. In DNA form, the CDR3 reads TGTGCCAGCAGTGGTGGGGGCCAAGAGACCCAGTACTTC. It specifies CASSGGGQETQYF. The chain links TRBV6-1 to TRBJ2-5; D may correspond to TRBD1 or TRBD2 (5 bases each). Germline loops: CDR1 MNHNS, CDR2 SASEGT. The V and J ends lost 4 bases and 1 base respectively, with 7 bases between them. The CDR3 spans 13 residues.

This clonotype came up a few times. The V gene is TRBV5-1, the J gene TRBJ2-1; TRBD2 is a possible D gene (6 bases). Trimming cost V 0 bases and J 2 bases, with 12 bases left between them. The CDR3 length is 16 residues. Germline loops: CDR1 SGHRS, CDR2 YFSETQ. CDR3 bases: TGCGCCAGCAGCTTGGTTCTAGCGCCGACCTACAATGAGCAGTTCTTC. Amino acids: CASSLVLAPTYNEQFF.

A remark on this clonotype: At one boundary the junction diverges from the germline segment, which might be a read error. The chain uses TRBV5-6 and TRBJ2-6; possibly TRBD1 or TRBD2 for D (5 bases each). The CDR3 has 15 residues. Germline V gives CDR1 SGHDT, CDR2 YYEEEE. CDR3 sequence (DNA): TGTGCCAGCACCACTTCGGGGACCGGGGCCAACGTCCTGGCTTTC. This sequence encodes CASTTSGTGANVLAF.

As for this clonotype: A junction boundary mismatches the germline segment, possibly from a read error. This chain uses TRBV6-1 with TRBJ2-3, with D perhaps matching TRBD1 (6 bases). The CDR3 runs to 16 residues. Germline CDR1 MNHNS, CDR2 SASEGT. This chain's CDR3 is CASSPQGLTHTETQYF. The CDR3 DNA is TGTGCCAGCAGCCCCCAGGGGTTAACCCACACAGAAACGCAGTATTTT.